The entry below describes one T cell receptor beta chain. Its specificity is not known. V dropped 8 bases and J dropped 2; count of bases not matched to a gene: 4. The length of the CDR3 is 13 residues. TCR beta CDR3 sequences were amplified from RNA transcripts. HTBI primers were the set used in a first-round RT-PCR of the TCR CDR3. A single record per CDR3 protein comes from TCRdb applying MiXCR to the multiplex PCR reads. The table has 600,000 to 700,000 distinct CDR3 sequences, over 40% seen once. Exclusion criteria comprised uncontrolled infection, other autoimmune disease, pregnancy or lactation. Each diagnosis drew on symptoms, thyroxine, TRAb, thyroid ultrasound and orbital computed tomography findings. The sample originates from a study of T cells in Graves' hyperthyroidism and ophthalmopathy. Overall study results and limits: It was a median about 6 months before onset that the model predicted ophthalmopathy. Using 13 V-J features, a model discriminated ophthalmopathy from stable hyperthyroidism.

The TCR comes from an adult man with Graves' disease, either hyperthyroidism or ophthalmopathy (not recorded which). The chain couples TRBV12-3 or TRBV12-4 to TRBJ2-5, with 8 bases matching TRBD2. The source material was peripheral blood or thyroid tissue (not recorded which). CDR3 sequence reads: CASRSGIQETQYF. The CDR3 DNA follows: TGTGCCAGCCGTAGCGGGATTCAAGAGACCCAGTACTTC.